The source of this T cell receptor (beta chain) is a study of OX40 agonist ivuxolimab in advanced cancers. Study as a whole: From 23 to 79 years was the age range, with a mean of around 57 years, and nearly 85% were male. Having had anti-PD-1, anti-PD-L1 or anti-CTLA-4 therapy before was allowed, and roughly 40% had some. Partial responses were achieved by three patients, of whom one had hepatocellular carcinoma and two had cutaneous melanoma.

Repertoires were generated with immunoSEQ multiplex PCR, while TCRdb's copy carries only in-frame clones and drops some. The sample gives roughly 64,000 clones, 91% of which show up once; about 0.4% is in the top ten. V dropped 0 bases and J dropped 1; count of bases not matched to a gene: 8. Per germline, CDR1 SGHTS and CDR2 YDEGEE. The CDR3 consists of 17 residues. The V and J genes are TRBV5-8 and TRBJ2-5; 8 bases are a match to TRBD2. The source was CD4+ or CD8+ T cells sorted from blood, collected in a trial of the OX40 agonist ivuxolimab. The sequence was obtained from an adult with an advanced solid tumor such as melanoma, head and neck, liver or kidney cancer. DNA of the CDR3: TGTGCCAGCAGCTTGGGTGCCGCCAGCGGGGGCCAAGAGACCCAGTACTTC. Translated, it gives CASSLGAASGGQETQYF.